The clone carrying this T cell receptor beta chain was recorded a few times. Alopecia areata patients gave lesional scalp punch biopsies and peripheral blood samples. The CDR3 is 13 residues long. Germline V CDR1 and CDR2: SNHLY, FYNNEI. Trimming left V 8 bases short and J 1 base short, with 9 bases between. This specimen belongs to a study of CD8+ T cells in alopecia areata. After isolation, RNA underwent reverse transcription to generate cDNA as the sequencing template. Clones were sequenced by immunoSEQ multiplex PCR, and TCRdb holds only the in-frame ones, with some missing. Counted here are about 180,000 clones, just over 65% occurring once; the ten biggest clones make up about 10%.

V is TRBV2 and J is TRBJ1-5; possibly TRBD1 for D (6 bases). Sequenced material: CD8+ T cells sorted from blood, taken at week 0. The TCR sequence derives from a human donor with alopecia areata. The CDR3 nucleotides are TGTGCCAGCGGACAGAAGAGCAATCAGCCCCAGCATTTT. Translating it yields CASGQKSNQPQHF.